Listed below are T cell receptor beta chains from one sample, sequenced in a study of Ad26.COV2.S vaccination and SARS-CoV-2 variants. Data came from immunoSEQ multiplex PCR; TCRdb stores just in-frame clones and leaves some out. The sample carries more than 400,000 clones, roughly 90% recorded once. Material: peripheral blood, obtained in a trial of Ad26.COV2.S vaccine versus placebo. These receptors were taken from a person aged 18 to 65 who received the Ad26.COV2.S COVID-19 vaccine or a placebo. Both conserved end residues are part of each CDR3.

CDR3aa: CASSVDRGSQPQHF
v_gene: TRBV2

CDR3aa: CASSQRTSGARETQYF
v_gene: TRBV3-1/TRBV3-2

CDR3aa: CASSLGTGTFSGELFF
v_gene: TRBV7-8

CDR3aa: CASSVGGLTNTGELFF
v_gene: TRBV19

CDR3aa: CSPRDELYEQYF
v_gene: TRBV25-1

CDR3aa: CAWARIDFPYEQYF
v_gene: TRBV30

CDR3aa: CASSQDRKVGNTEAFF
v_gene: TRBV4-1

CDR3aa: CASSLQGSQPQHF
v_gene: TRBV6-5

CDR3aa: CASSPAGLAGGFFEQFF
v_gene: TRBV7-9

CDR3aa: CATSSYRARNTEAFF
v_gene: TRBV15

CDR3aa: CASSLQWGGTEAFF
v_gene: TRBV7-2

CDR3aa: CASSWEGTGDYEQYF
v_gene: TRBV7-2

CDR3aa: CASSAGTGRQPQHF
v_gene: TRBV28

CDR3aa: CASSLVGSYEQYF
v_gene: TRBV5-1

CDR3aa: CAWTGRGSTNEKLFF
v_gene: TRBV30

CDR3aa: CASSGLDLNEQFF
v_gene: TRBV18

CDR3aa: CASSGGGRTLAFF
v_gene: TRBV7-2

CDR3aa: CASGESGANVLTF
v_gene: TRBV6-5

CDR3aa: CASSLRVTYEQYF
v_gene: TRBV27

CDR3aa: CASLRGLAGAYEQYF
v_gene: TRBV28

CDR3aa: CASSPGWSSGSSPLHF
v_gene: TRBV5-6

CDR3aa: CASSRQGLSTGANVLTF
v_gene: TRBV6-6

CDR3aa: CAWSVTSDSPLHF
v_gene: TRBV30

CDR3aa: CASSYSGLNYGYTF
v_gene: TRBV6-5

CDR3aa: CASRLGTEAFF
v_gene: TRBV4-1

CDR3aa: CASSEAQQRQLNTEAFF
v_gene: TRBV5-1

CDR3aa: CAWSVLTGNQPQHF
v_gene: TRBV30

CDR3aa: CASGPPSPGDGDGYTF
v_gene: TRBV12-5

CDR3aa: CASIGGTQNIQYF
v_gene: TRBV10-2